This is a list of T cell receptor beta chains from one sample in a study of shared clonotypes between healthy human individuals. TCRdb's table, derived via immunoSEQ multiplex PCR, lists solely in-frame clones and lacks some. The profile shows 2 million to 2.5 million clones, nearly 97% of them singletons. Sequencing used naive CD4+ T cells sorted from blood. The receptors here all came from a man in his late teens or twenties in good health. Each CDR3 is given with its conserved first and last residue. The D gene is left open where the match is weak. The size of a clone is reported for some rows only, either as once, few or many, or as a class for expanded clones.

TGTGCCAGCAGCTTAGGATACGCTAATGAAAAACTGTTTTTT,CASSLGYANEKLFF,TRBJ1-4,TRBV7-2,NA,NA
TGTGCCAGCATAGTAGGATATAAGTTAGAAGCTTTCTTT,CASIVGYKLEAFF,TRBJ1-1,TRBV6-6,NA,NA
TGTGCCAGCTCTACGACCGGCTCTGGAAACACCATATATTTT,CASSTTGSGNTIYF,TRBJ1-3,TRBV6-5,NA,NA
TGTGCCACCAGCAGGGGCAAGGAAGAGACCCAGTACTTC,CATSRGKEETQYF,TRBJ2-5,TRBV15,NA,NA
TGTGCCAGCAGAGATTTCCAGGGGGGAACTGAAGCTTTCTTT,CASRDFQGGTEAFF,TRBJ1-1,TRBV6-1,NA,TRBD1
TGTGCCAGCAGTTCCTACAGGGACCAGCCCCAGCATTTT,CASSSYRDQPQHF,TRBJ1-5,TRBV6-5,NA,NA
TGTGCCAGCAGCCAAGATAGGGCTAGCGGGGGCAAGTACGAGCAGTACTTC,CASSQDRASGGKYEQYF,TRBJ2-7,TRBV4-2,NA,TRBD2
TGTGCCAGCAGCTTCCAAGTTACCTCCTACAATGAGCAGTTCTTC,CASSFQVTSYNEQFF,TRBJ2-1,TRBV5-4,NA,NA
TGTGCCAGCAGTTGGTACTGGGGCCAGCACGAGCAGTACTTC,CASSWYWGQHEQYF,TRBJ2-7,TRBV27,NA,NA
TGTGCCAGTAGTTTCGGGACAGGGGTAACTGAAGCTTTCTTT,CASSFGTGVTEAFF,TRBJ1-1,TRBV19,NA,TRBD1
TGTGCCATCAGTGCAAGGAGCGGGAGTGGTTCCTACAATGAGCAGTTCTTC,CAISARSGSGSYNEQFF,TRBJ2-1,TRBV10-3,NA,TRBD2
TGTGCCAGTAGTAGCCCGACTAGCGGATTTAACTACAATGAGCAGTTCTTC,CASSSPTSGFNYNEQFF,TRBJ2-1,TRBV19,once,TRBD2
TGTGCCAGCAGCCTACGCCTTGGGACAGGGCTTATGAACACTGAAGCTTTCTTT,CASSLRLGTGLMNTEAFF,TRBJ1-1,TRBV7-2,NA,TRBD1
TGTGCCATCAGGGACTCAGACTACGAGCAGTACTTC,CAIRDSDYEQYF,TRBJ2-7,TRBV10-3,NA,NA
TGTGCCAGCAGTGAAGCGCTAGGGGGATCCCAAGAGACCCAGTACTTC,CASSEALGGSQETQYF,TRBJ2-5,TRBV6-1,NA,NA
TGTGCCAGCAGGCCCTCTGGGGCCAACGTCCTGACTTTC,CASRPSGANVLTF,TRBJ2-6,TRBV6-5,NA,NA
TGTGCCAGCAGTAGGGGACAGCCCGCAGATACGCAGTATTTT,CASSRGQPADTQYF,TRBJ2-3,TRBV6-4,NA,TRBD1
TGTGCCAGCAGTTTGGGACTAGCTCTTAGTACCCAGTACTTC,CASSLGLALSTQYF,TRBJ2-5,TRBV28,NA,TRBD2
TGTGCCAGCAGCTTAGGGGCGGGGAGGGTAGAGACCCAGTACTTC,CASSLGAGRVETQYF,TRBJ2-5,TRBV7-2,once,TRBD2
TGCGCCAGCAGCCCTCACACAGGGGGCTGGGATGGCTACACCTTC,CASSPHTGGWDGYTF,TRBJ1-2,TRBV4-1,NA,TRBD1
TGTGCCAGCAGCCCCAGGGGAGAGGGTGGCTATGGCTACACCTTC,CASSPRGEGGYGYTF,TRBJ1-2,TRBV7-2,NA,NA
TGTGCCAGCAGCTTAAGGCAGAGCTCCTACGAGCAGTACTTC,CASSLRQSSYEQYF,TRBJ2-7,TRBV11-2,NA,NA
TGCGCCAGCCCGGGGGGATTCAACTACGAGCAGTACTTC,CASPGGFNYEQYF,TRBJ2-7,TRBV10-2,NA,TRBD2
TGTGCCTGGAGGTTTGCGGGTCGGGGACTCGGGGAGCTGTTTTTT,CAWRFAGRGLGELFF,TRBJ2-2,TRBV30,NA,NA
TGTGCCTGGAGCACCCAAGGGGGGTCCGAGCAGTACTTC,CAWSTQGGSEQYF,TRBJ2-7,TRBV30,NA,NA
TGTGCCAGCTCACCAGCGGTGGCAGCTGAAGCTTTCTTT,CASSPAVAAEAFF,TRBJ1-1,TRBV18,NA,NA
TGTGCCAGCAGGAGAGGATCTGGTAGTGGTGAAAAACTGTTTTTT,CASRRGSGSGEKLFF,TRBJ1-4,TRBV28,NA,NA
TGTGCCAGCAGCTTTGGACAGGCGTCAGCCAAAAACATTCAGTACTTC,CASSFGQASAKNIQYF,TRBJ2-4,TRBV7-2,NA,TRBD1
TGCAGCGTTGACAGGGGGCGACAAGAGACCCAGTACTTC,CSVDRGRQETQYF,TRBJ2-5,TRBV29-1,NA,TRBD1
TGTGCCAGCAGCTTGGGTAGCGCAAGCCTCCAAGAGACCCAGTACTTC,CASSLGSASLQETQYF,TRBJ2-5,TRBV5-6,NA,NA
TGTGCCAGCAGTTTGTGGACCTCCGCTGAAGCTTTCTTT,CASSLWTSAEAFF,TRBJ1-1,TRBV6-5,NA,NA
TGTGCCAGCAGCGTAGCCAACTATGGCTACACCTTC,CASSVANYGYTF,TRBJ1-2,TRBV9,NA,NA
TGTGCCAGCAGACCCTACCGACAGGGCTATGGCTACACCTTC,CASRPYRQGYGYTF,TRBJ1-2,TRBV28,NA,TRBD1
TGTGCCAGCAAAATAGAACAGGGGCTGGTGAATGAGCAGTTCTTC,CASKIEQGLVNEQFF,TRBJ2-1,TRBV2,once,TRBD1
TGTGCCAGCAGTTACGAGGGGAGGAACACTGAAGCTTTCTTT,CASSYEGRNTEAFF,TRBJ1-1,TRBV6-6,NA,NA
TGTGCCAGCAGCCGCCAGGGGGTTACTGAAGCTTTCTTT,CASSRQGVTEAFF,TRBJ1-1,TRBV4-2,NA,TRBD1
TGCGCCAGCAGCCAAGTAAACAGCCGTGAGGGCTACACCTTC,CASSQVNSREGYTF,TRBJ1-2,TRBV4-1,NA,NA
TGTGCCTGGATCAGGCGGTCAGCTTTCTTT,CAWIRRSAFF,TRBJ1-1,TRBV30,NA,NA
TGCGCCAGCAGCCCCGCCCAGACCGCGGCGGCCAAAAACATTCAGTACTTC,CASSPAQTAAAKNIQYF,TRBJ2-4,TRBV4-1,NA,NA
TGCGCCAGCAGCCAAGACTTGGCAGGGGCCCCCTACGAGCAGTACTTC,CASSQDLAGAPYEQYF,TRBJ2-7,TRBV4-3,NA,NA
TGCGCCAGCAGCCAAGATTGGGATAACACTGAAGCTTTCTTT,CASSQDWDNTEAFF,TRBJ1-1,TRBV4-3,NA,NA
TGTGCCAGCAGTGATCGAGGGGGGAGCACTGAAGCTTTCTTT,CASSDRGGSTEAFF,TRBJ1-1,TRBV25-1,NA,NA
TGCGCCAGCAGTGAAATTTGGACTAGCCCCTACGAGCAGTACTTC,CASSEIWTSPYEQYF,TRBJ2-7,TRBV10-1,NA,TRBD2
TGCGCCAGCAGATTCCGAACGGGAACCTACGAGCAGTACTTC,CASRFRTGTYEQYF,TRBJ2-7,TRBV5-1,NA,NA
TGCGCCAGCAGCTCTGGACCTGGAGGGGAGCAGTACTTC,CASSSGPGGEQYF,TRBJ2-7,TRBV5-1,NA,NA